Each of the 11 T cell receptor beta chains below was sequenced from the same sample in a study of T cell repertoires in ileal Crohn's disease. Sequencing used immunoSEQ multiplex PCR; TCRdb keeps in-frame clones, though not all of them. Of under 2,500 clones in the sample, around 89% were seen once. As to time point: neoterminal ileum biopsy at postoperative endoscopy, about 6 months after surgery. The material sequenced was ileal tissue. The receptors shown here come from an adult with Crohn's disease.

The chain carries TRBV7-2 and TRBJ2-2, with 12 nucleotides matching TRBD2. This CDR3 has 17 residues. The V gene's germline CDR1 is SGHTA and CDR2 FQGNSA. V lost 4 bases and J lost 5; bases outside the gene matches: 8. The CDR3 bases are TGTGCCAGCAGCTACCTAGCGGGAGGGCCGGTAACCGGGGAGCTGTTTTTT. This codes for CASSYLAGGPVTGELFF.

The rearrangement joins TRBV27 to TRBJ2-5; no clear D gene. Trimming left V 4 bases short and J 3 bases short, with 15 bases between. From germline, CDR1 is MNHEY and CDR2 SMNVEV (reference sequence). This CDR3 is 15 amino acids long. CDR3 in amino acids: CASSSVLRSKETQYF. The CDR3 bases are TGTGCCAGCAGTTCCGTTCTCAGGTCGAAAGAGACCCAGTACTTC.

CDR3 in DNA: TGTGCCAGCAGCCGCAACCCACTAGAAAACATTCAGTACTTC. It is translated as CASSRNPLENIQYF. V and J are TRBV7-8 and TRBJ2-4; D might be TRBD2 (5 bases). CDR1 and CDR2 from the germline V gene are SGHVS and FQNEAQ. Deletions cut 5 bases from V and 5 bases from J, with 13 bases between. The CDR3 is made up of 14 amino acids.

The rearrangement joins TRBV29-1 to TRBJ2-3, with 7 bases lining up with TRBD2. The V gene end was trimmed by 0 bases and the J gene end by 1 base; junction bases not matched to a gene: 7. CDR3 length: 16 residues. Germline CDR1 and CDR2: SQVTM and ANQGSEA. DNA for the CDR3: TGCAGCGTTGAAGAAAGCGGGGCGCTGGGCACAGATACGCAGTATTTT. This translates into CSVEESGALGTDTQYF.

V gene TRBV6-1 combines with J gene TRBJ1-5, with 8 bases aligning to TRBD1. Germline V gene sequence: CDR1 MNHNS, CDR2 SASEGT. CDR3 length: 15 amino acids. After removal of 4 bases from V and 3 bases from J, the junction contained 5 bases not matched to a gene. This CDR3 is CASSGQGPINQPQHF. The CDR3 DNA reads as TGTGCCAGCAGTGGACAGGGGCCCATCAATCAGCCCCAGCATTTT.

V gene TRBV18 combines with J gene TRBJ1-2; D may be TRBD1 (5 bases). CDR3 size: 13 residues. Germline V CDR1 and CDR2: KGHSH, LQKENI. The V end lost 3 bases, the J end lost 9 bases, and 14 bases lay between the germline ends. Here the CDR3 reads CASSPVDGHRYTF. Here the CDR3 DNA reads TGTGCCAGCTCACCCGTCGACGGACATCGCTACACCTTC.

The chain uses TRBV19 and TRBJ2-1; TRBD2 is a possible D gene (5 bases). Germline V CDR1 and CDR2: LNHDA, SQIVND (reference sequence). Trimming took off 4 bases at V and 6 bases at J, with 16 bases between the two ends. CDR3 length: 15 residues. The CDR3 loop is CASSTPGRKINEQFF. For the CDR3, the DNA is TGTGCCAGTAGTACCCCGGGGAGAAAAATCAATGAGCAGTTCTTC. The complete variable domain, with remaining parts taken from reference TRBV19 and TRBJ2-1, reads DGGITQSPKYLFRKEGQNVTLSCEQNLNHDAMYWYRQDPGQGLRLIYYSQIVNDFQKGDIAEGYSVSREKKESFPLTVTSAQKNPTAFYLCASSTPGRKINEQFFGPGTRLTVL.

The J gene is TRBJ1-1, the V gene TRBV13, with D possibly TRBD1 on 6 matching bases. Trimming removed 5 bases from V and 5 bases from J, with 15 bases in between. The CDR3 is 14 residues long. CDR1 is PRHDT and CDR2 is FYEKMQ in the germline V gene (reference sequence). The CDR3 protein is CASSGSRGRTEAFF. CDR3 coding DNA: TGTGCCAGCAGCGGCAGCAGGGGTCGGACTGAAGCTTTCTTT.

This chain joins TRBV5-1 and TRBJ2-7; 9 nucleotides match TRBD2. The CDR3 extends over 15 amino acids. CDR1 is SGHRS, CDR2 YFSETQ, per germline. Losses at the gene ends were 0 bases for V and 2 bases for J; bases not matched to a gene: 3. Here the CDR3 reads CASSLGGRGAYEQYF. DNA for the CDR3: TGCGCCAGCAGCTTGGGCGGGAGGGGTGCCTACGAGCAGTACTTC.

The chain combines TRBV7-3 with TRBJ1-2; 10 bases map to TRBD1. The germline V gene has CDR1 SGHTA and CDR2 FQGTGA. With 5 bases clipped from V and 2 bases from J, the junction kept 5 bases outside the gene matches. The CDR3 sequence is 15 residues long. The CDR3 region is CASSPWTGGNYGYTF. The CDR3 nucleotides read TGTGCCAGCAGCCCCTGGACAGGGGGGAACTATGGCTACACCTTC.

In its sample, this clone was seen once. The rearrangement uses TRBV2 and TRBJ2-1; 9 bases align to TRBD2. The CDR3 extends over 14 amino acids. The V gene's germline CDR1 is SNHLY and CDR2 FYNNEI. The J segment lost 5 bases and the V segment lost 10 bases, leaving 9 bases of the junction unmatched. The CDR3 DNA is TGTGCCATCGGCTATAGCGGGAGAGACAATGAGCAGTTCTTC. As protein: CAIGYSGRDNEQFF.